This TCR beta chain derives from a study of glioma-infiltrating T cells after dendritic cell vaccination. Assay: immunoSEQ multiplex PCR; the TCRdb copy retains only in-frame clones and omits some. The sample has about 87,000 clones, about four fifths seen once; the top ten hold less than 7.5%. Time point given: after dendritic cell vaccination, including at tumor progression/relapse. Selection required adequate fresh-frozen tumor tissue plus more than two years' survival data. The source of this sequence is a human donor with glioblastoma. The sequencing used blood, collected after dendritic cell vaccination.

The CDR3 DNA reads as TGTGCCAGCAGCCAGGCGGACAGGGGCGATCAGCCCCAGCATTTT. Its protein is CASSQADRGDQPQHF. The chain is built from TRBV7-6 and TRBJ1-5, with 9 bases aligning to TRBD1. V shed 5 bases and J 5 bases; nucleotides not matched to a gene: 7. Germline V gives CDR1 SGHVS, CDR2 FNYEAQ. This CDR3 contains 15 residues. The full variable domain, its missing parts supplied by reference TRBV7-6 and TRBJ1-5, is GAGVSQSPRYKVTKRGQDVALRCDPISGHVSLYWYRQALGQGPEFLTYFNYEAQQDKSGLPNDRFSAERPEGSISTLTIQRTEQRDSAMYRCASSQADRGDQPQHFGDGTRLSIL.